This T cell receptor beta chain comes out of a study of T cells after yellow fever vaccination. As for the study in general: Fractions with few cells were prepared using SMART-Seq v4 Ultra Low Input. Points from the study as a whole: Relatively few clonotypes were ones that appeared in both CD4 and CD8 compartments. Abundant clonotypes from the bulk population could get into FACS-sorted repertoires as contaminants. Booster sampling recovered most clones from primary vaccination (nearly 98% CD4, around 90% CD8).

TCRdb processed the 5' RACE reads anew with MiXCR; each CDR3 protein has one entry. The repertoire includes 450,000 to 550,000 distinct CDR3 sequences, 20% to 25% of them detected once, and approximately 16% sits in the top ten. V shed 5 bases and J shed 8 bases, with 12 bases lying between them. The CDR3 has 12 residues. Looked up from germline, CDR1 is SEHNR and CDR2 is FQNEAQ (reference sequence). The table lists this clonotype with many counts. Its antigen remains unknown. The receptor was derived from a man in his late teens or twenties who received the YFV17D yellow fever vaccine. The rearrangement joins TRBV7-9 to TRBJ1-1; TRBD1 might be the D (5 bases). Source: PBMCs, taken roughly 20 days after the first yellow fever vaccination. CDR3 in amino acids: CASSRGGTEAFF. The CDR3 coding sequence is TGTGCCAGCAGCCGCGGGGGTACAGAAGCTTTCTTT.